The entry below gives a single T cell receptor beta chain sequence along with its context. Its antigen is unidentified. A second about 7 to 11 cycle PCR used barcoded and J-beta primers. TCRdb reanalysed the 5' RACE reads using MiXCR and keeps one entry per CDR3 protein. The sample consists of about 570,000 distinct CDR3 sequences, approximately 27% of them appearing once. Germline trimming cut 8 bases from V and 2 bases from J; bases unmatched to any gene: 7. From germline, CDR1 is LGHNA and CDR2 YSLEER. The CDR3 loop spans 16 amino acids. The data were obtained in a study of blood T cells in healthy people across ages. The study, taken as a whole, reports: Higher naive T cell percentage went strongly together with higher TCR beta diversity.

Donors were systemically healthy Caucasian individuals from Russia aged roughly 6 to 95 years. Every donor contributed about 10 milliliters of peripheral blood by blood draw. Samples had at least 7 million PBMCs isolated from them. Sequencing was done on a sample of blood. The sequence derives from a woman in her 70s in good health. The J gene is TRBJ2-2, the V gene TRBV4-3; TRBD2 agrees at 11 bases. The CDR3 coding sequence is TGCGCCAGCTCCCCACTAGCGGGGGCCAACACCGGGGAGCTGTTTTTT. Its protein is CASSPLAGANTGELFF.